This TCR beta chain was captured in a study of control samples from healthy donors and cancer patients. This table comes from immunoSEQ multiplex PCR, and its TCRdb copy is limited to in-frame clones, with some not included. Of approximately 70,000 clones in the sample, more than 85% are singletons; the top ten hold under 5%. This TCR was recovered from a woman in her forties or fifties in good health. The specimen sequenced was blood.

The CDR3 sequence is CASSLGQASNQPQHF. For the CDR3, the DNA is TGTGCCAGCAGTTTGGGACAGGCTAGCAATCAGCCCCAGCATTTT. The rearrangement uses TRBV27 and TRBJ1-5; 8 bases are shared with TRBD1. Trimming removed 3 bases from V and 0 bases from J; junction bases left unmatched: 1. CDR1 and CDR2 (germline): MNHEY, SMNVEV (reference sequence). The CDR3 loop spans 15 amino acids.